These T cell receptor beta chains were read from a single sample in a study of glioma-infiltrating T cells after dendritic cell vaccination. This table comes from immunoSEQ multiplex PCR, and its TCRdb copy is limited to in-frame clones, with some not included. The sample has approximately 84,000 clones; approximately 84% are singletons. Sequencing was performed on blood, taken before dendritic cell vaccination. Source of these receptors: a human donor with glioblastoma. Each CDR3 is given with its conserved first and last residue. D genes are given only for firm matches. Size values are once, few and many counts, or a class for expanded clones, and some rows have none.

CDR3 length	D gene	V gene	clone size	J gene	CDR3 protein	CDR3 DNA
14	NA	TRBV7-9	NA	TRBJ1-4	CASSLGQGNEKLFF	TGTGCCAGCAGCTTAGGCCAGGGGAATGAAAAACTGTTTTTT
14	TRBD1	TRBV5-4	NA	TRBJ2-5	CASSRKDRAETQYF	TGTGCCAGCAGCAGGAAGGACAGGGCAGAGACCCAGTACTTC
14	TRBD1	TRBV7-2	NA	TRBJ1-6	CASSPTGLGSPLHF	TGTGCCAGCAGCCCGACAGGGCTTGGTTCACCCCTCCACTTT
15	NA	TRBV6-5	NA	TRBJ2-5	CASSPSASRGETQYF	TGTGCCAGCAGTCCCTCCGCCAGCAGAGGGGAGACCCAGTACTTC
14	TRBD1	TRBV6-5	NA	TRBJ2-7	CASSEDRGLYEQYF	TGTGCCAGCAGCGAAGACAGGGGGCTATACGAGCAGTACTTC
14	NA	TRBV5-1	NA	TRBJ2-3	CASSFVAPTDTQYF	TGCGCCAGCAGCTTCGTAGCGCCCACAGATACGCAGTATTTT
14	NA	TRBV6-6	NA	TRBJ2-2	CASSYSSGTGELFF	TGTGCCAGCAGTTACTCGTCAGGCACCGGGGAGCTGTTTTTT
14	NA	TRBV7-2	few	TRBJ1-4	CASRQALGSEKLFF	TGTGCCAGCAGACAGGCCCTTGGCAGTGAAAAACTGTTTTTT
13	TRBD2	TRBV19	NA	TRBJ2-7	CASSIGEGYEQYF	TGTGCCAGTAGTATAGGGGAGGGGTACGAGCAGTACTTC
14	NA	TRBV29-1	NA	TRBJ1-5	CSVRDTSGNQPQHF	TGCAGCGTTCGGGACACCTCAGGCAATCAGCCCCAGCATTTT
18	TRBD1	TRBV29-1	NA	TRBJ2-3	CSVEATKTGTGRADTQYF	TGCAGCGTTGAAGCGACAAAGACGGGGACAGGCCGGGCAGATACGCAGTATTTT
14	TRBD2	TRBV30	NA	TRBJ2-1	CAWSVTSGMGEQFF	TGTGCCTGGAGTGTAACTAGCGGGATGGGTGAGCAGTTCTTC
15	TRBD1	TRBV6-5	NA	TRBJ1-2	CASSGGTGGHYGYTF	TGTGCCAGCAGTGGTGGGACAGGGGGCCACTATGGCTACACCTTC